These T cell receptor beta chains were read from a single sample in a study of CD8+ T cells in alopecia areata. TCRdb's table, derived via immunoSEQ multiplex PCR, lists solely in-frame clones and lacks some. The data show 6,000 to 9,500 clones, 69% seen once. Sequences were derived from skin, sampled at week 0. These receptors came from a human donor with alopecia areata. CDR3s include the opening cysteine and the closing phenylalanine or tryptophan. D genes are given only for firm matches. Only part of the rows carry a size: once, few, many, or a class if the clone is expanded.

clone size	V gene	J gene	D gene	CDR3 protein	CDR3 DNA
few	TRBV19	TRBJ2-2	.	CASSIVLAGELFF	TGTGCCAGTAGTATAGTACTAGCCGGGGAGCTGTTTTTT
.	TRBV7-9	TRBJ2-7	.	CASSDNRASGEQYF	TGTGCCAGCAGCGACAATAGAGCTTCCGGCGAGCAGTACTTC
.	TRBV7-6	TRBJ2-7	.	CASSLVPQTYEQYF	TGTGCCAGCAGCTTAGTGCCACAAACCTACGAGCAGTACTTC
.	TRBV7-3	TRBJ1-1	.	CASSLQLMNTEAFF	TGTGCCAGCAGCTTACAGCTCATGAACACTGAAGCTTTCTTT
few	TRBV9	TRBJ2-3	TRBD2	CASSVNGGAIDTQYF	TGTGCCAGCAGCGTAAACGGGGGGGCCATAGATACGCAGTATTTT
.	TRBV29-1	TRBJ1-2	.	CSVVQGPNYGYTF	TGCAGCGTTGTTCAGGGGCCTAACTATGGCTACACCTTC
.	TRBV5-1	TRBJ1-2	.	CASSFGGNYGYTF	TGCGCCAGCAGCTTTGGAGGGAACTATGGCTACACCTTC
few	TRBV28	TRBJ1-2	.	CASSQRGTYGYTF	TGTGCCAGCAGCCAGCGAGGGACCTATGGCTACACCTTC
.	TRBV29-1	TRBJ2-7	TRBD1	CSVDGTGRGNSYEQYF	TGCAGCGTTGACGGGACAGGGAGGGGAAACTCCTACGAGCAGTACTTC
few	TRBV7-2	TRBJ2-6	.	CASSLATPSGANVLTF	TGTGCCAGCAGCTTAGCGACCCCCTCTGGGGCCAACGTCCTGACTTTC
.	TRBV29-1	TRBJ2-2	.	CSAGTPLNTGELFF	TGCAGCGCCGGGACACCACTGAACACCGGGGAGCTGTTTTTT
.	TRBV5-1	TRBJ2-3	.	CASSLAGTFTDTQYF	TGCGCCAGCAGCTTGGCTGGTACCTTCACAGATACGCAGTATTTT
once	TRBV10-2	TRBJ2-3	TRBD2	CASKVLAVGGDTQYF	TGCGCCAGTAAAGTACTAGCGGTCGGGGGAGATACGCAGTATTTT
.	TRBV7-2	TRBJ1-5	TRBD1	CASSSSRGDSNQPQHF	TGTGCCAGCAGCTCCTCCAGGGGGGATAGCAATCAGCCCCAGCATTTT
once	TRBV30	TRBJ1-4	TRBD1	CAWSQGVVDEKLFF	TGTGCCTGGTCGCAGGGGGTGGTCGATGAAAAACTGTTTTTT
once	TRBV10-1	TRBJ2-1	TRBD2	CASSDGGSSYNEQFF	TGCGCCAGCAGTGACGGCGGGAGCTCCTACAATGAGCAGTTCTTC
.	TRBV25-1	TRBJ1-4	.	CASGPFTSNEKLFF	TGTGCCAGCGGTCCGTTCACCTCTAATGAAAAACTGTTTTTT
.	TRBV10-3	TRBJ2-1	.	CAISGGDRNYNEQFF	TGTGCCATCAGTGGGGGGGATAGGAACTACAATGAGCAGTTCTTC
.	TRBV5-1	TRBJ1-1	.	CASSLGGGTEAFF	TGCGCCAGCAGCTTGGGAGGCGGCACTGAAGCTTTCTTT
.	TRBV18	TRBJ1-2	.	CASSPPGRDGYTF	TGTGCCAGCTCACCACCGGGTAGGGATGGCTACACCTTC
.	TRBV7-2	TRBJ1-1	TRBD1	CASSLAGARGEAFF	TGTGCCAGCAGCTTAGCAGGGGCCAGGGGGGAAGCTTTCTTT
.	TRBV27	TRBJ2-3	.	CASRGVGTDTQYF	TGTGCCAGCAGAGGGGTCGGCACAGATACGCAGTATTTT
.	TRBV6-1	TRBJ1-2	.	CASSEDAAGVNYGYTF	TGTGCCAGCAGTGAAGACGCGGCAGGGGTTAACTATGGCTACACCTTC
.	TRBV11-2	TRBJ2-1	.	CASSSELYNEQFF	TGTGCCAGCAGCTCGGAGTTGTACAATGAGCAGTTCTTC
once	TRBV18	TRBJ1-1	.	CASSQQGNPEAFF	TGTGCCAGCTCACAACAGGGTAACCCTGAAGCTTTCTTT
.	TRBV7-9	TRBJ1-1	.	CASSLAAGTEAFF	TGTGCCAGCAGCTTAGCGGCGGGCACTGAAGCTTTCTTT
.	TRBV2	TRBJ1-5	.	CASSEDGGGGRNQPQHF	TGTGCCAGCAGTGAAGACGGGGGGGGCGGGCGCAATCAGCCCCAGCATTTT
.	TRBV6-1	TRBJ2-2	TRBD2	CASSEASGGAGELFF	TGTGCCAGCAGTGAAGCTAGCGGGGGGGCCGGGGAGCTGTTTTTT
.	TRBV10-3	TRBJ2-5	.	CAISLERRETQYF	TGTGCCATCAGTCTTGAGAGAAGAGAGACCCAGTACTTC
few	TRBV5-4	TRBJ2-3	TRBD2	CASTKRTSGDDTDTQYF	TGTGCCAGCACCAAAAGGACTAGCGGGGATGACACAGATACGCAGTATTTT
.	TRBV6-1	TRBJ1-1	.	CASSPGGARVTEAFF	TGTGCCAGCAGTCCTGGGGGGGCGCGGGTCACTGAAGCTTTCTTT
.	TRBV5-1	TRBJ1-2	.	CASSLRGLGGYTF	TGCGCCAGCAGCTTGAGGGGATTGGGAGGCTACACCTTC
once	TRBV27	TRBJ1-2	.	CASSLLGIDAKGNGYTF	TGTGCCAGCAGTTTATTAGGTATTGACGCTAAGGGAAATGGCTACACCTTC
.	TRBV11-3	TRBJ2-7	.	CASSRKPLDGEDEQYF	TGTGCCAGCAGCCGCAAACCCCTTGACGGCGAGGACGAGCAGTACTTC
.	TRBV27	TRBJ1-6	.	CASSPFQGWNNSPLHF	TGTGCCAGCAGTCCCTTCCAGGGGTGGAATAATTCACCCCTCCACTTT